This T cell receptor (beta chain) comes out of a study of cytomegalovirus exposure and HLA in healthy donors. Study findings and constraints: Cytomegalovirus association was listed for 164 TCR beta chains. Reportedly, fewer N-insertions than the roughly 600-donor mean appeared in an Asian-associated ancestry cluster in a later analysis. Presence/absence analyses assumed roughly uniform sequencing depth across donors, which may not hold.

Primers for the PCR totalled 60 Vbeta and 13 Jbeta. TCRdb keeps only in-frame clones here, not all; method: immunoSEQ multiplex PCR. The sample includes 130,000 or so clones, 77% of them seen just once. Trimming took 1 base from V and 5 from J, leaving 15 bases between them. CDR3 length equals 16 residues. Germline loops: CDR1 SGHDT, CDR2 YYEEEE. Concerning this clone: Its antigen remains unidentified.

Material: PBMCs. The chain has TRBV5-6 and TRBJ2-2; maybe TRBD2 (7 bases). The receptor's source is a female donor in good health and CMV-seronegative. CDR3 loop: CASSLFGGRVTGELFF. CDR3 DNA sequence: TGTGCCAGCAGCTTGTTCGGGGGGCGCGTTACCGGGGAGCTGTTTTTT.